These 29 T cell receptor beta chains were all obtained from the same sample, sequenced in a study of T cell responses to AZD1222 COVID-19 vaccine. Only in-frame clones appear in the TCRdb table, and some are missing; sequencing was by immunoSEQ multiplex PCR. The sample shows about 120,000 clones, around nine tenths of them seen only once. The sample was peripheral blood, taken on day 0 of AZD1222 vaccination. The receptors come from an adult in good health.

CDR3 loop: CASRRTANYEQYF. CDR3 nucleotides: TGTGCCAGCAGGCGGACAGCAAACTACGAGCAGTACTTC. The V gene is TRBV6-5, the J gene TRBJ2-7; D is perhaps TRBD1 (6 bases). V was shortened by 6 bases and J by 3 bases, with 12 bases between the two germline ends. CDR3 length: 13 residues. In germline, CDR1 is MNHEY, CDR2 SVGAGI.

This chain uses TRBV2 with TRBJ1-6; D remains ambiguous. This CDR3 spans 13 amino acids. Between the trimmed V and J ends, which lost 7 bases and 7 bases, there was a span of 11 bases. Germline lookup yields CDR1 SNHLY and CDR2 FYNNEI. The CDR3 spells CASMVSQNSPLHF. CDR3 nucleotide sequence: TGTGCCAGCATGGTCAGTCAGAATTCACCCCTCCACTTT.

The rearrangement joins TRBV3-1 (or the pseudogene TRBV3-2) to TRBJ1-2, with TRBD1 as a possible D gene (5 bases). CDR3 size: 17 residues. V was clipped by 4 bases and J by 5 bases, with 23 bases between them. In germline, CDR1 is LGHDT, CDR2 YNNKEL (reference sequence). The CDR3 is CASSPRKRDGNFYGYTF. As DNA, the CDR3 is TGTGCCAGCAGCCCTCGTAAAAGGGACGGTAACTTTTATGGCTACACCTTC.

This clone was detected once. The CDR3 region is CASSLVPRETNEKLFF. CDR3 DNA sequence: TGTGCCAGCAGCTTGGTACCCAGGGAAACTAATGAAAAACTGTTTTTT. The chain couples TRBV5-5 to TRBJ1-4, with D possibly TRBD1 on 5 matching bases. CDR3 length equals 16 residues. V was trimmed by 0 bases and J by 1 base, leaving 10 bases between them. Germline values: CDR1 SGHKS, CDR2 YYEKEE (reference sequence).

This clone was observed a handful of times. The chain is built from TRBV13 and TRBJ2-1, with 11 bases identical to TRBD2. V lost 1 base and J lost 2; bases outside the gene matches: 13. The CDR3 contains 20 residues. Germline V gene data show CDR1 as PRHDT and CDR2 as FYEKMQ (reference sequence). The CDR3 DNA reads TGTGCCAGCAGCTTAGACTTACTAGCGGGAGAATCCGGAGCCTACAATGAGCAGTTCTTC. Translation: CASSLDLLAGESGAYNEQFF.

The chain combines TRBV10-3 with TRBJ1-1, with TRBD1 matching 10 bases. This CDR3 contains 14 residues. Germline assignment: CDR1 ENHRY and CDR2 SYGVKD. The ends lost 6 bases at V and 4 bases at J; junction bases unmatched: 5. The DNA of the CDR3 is TGTGCCATCAGCTTAGGGACAGGGGTCACTGAAGCTTTCTTT. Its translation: CAISLGTGVTEAFF.

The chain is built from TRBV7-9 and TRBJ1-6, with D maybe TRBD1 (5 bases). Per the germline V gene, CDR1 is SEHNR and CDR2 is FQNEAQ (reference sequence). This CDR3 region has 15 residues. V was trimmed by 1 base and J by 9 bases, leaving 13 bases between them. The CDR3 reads CASSLGAGPGSPLHF. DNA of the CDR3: TGTGCCAGCAGCTTAGGCGCAGGGCCAGGTTCACCCCTCCACTTT.

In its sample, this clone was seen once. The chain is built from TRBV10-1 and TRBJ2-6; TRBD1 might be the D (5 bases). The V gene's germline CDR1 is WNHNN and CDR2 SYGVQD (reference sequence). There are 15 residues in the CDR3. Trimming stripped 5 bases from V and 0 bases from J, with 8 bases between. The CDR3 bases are TGCGCCAGCAGTTCAGGGTTCTCTGGGGCCAACGTCCTGACTTTC. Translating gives CASSSGFSGANVLTF.

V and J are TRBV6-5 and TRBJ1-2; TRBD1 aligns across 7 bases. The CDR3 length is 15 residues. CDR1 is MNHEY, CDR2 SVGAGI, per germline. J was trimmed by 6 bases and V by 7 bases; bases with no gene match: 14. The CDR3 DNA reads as TGTGCCAGCACCCTCTCCGGCAGGGGGGCCGATGGCTACACCTTC. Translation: CASTLSGRGADGYTF.

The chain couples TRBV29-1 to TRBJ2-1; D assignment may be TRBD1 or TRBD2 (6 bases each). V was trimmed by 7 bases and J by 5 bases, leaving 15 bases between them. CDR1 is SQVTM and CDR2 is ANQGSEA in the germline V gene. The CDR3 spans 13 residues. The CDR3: CSDRNGGHNEQFF. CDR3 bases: TGCAGCGATCGGAACGGGGGCCACAATGAGCAGTTCTTC.

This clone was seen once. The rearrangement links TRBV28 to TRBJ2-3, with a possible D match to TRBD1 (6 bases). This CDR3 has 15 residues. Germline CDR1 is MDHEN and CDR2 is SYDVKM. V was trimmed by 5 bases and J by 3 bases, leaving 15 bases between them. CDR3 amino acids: CASSQYREPTDTQYF. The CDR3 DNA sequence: TGTGCCAGCAGTCAGTACAGGGAACCAACAGATACGCAGTATTTT.

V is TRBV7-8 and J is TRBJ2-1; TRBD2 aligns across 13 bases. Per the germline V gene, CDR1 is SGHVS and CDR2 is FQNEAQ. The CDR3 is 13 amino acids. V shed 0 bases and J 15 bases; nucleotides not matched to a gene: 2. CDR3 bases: TGTGCCAGCAGCTTAGCCGGACTAGCGGGAGTGTTCTTC. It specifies CASSLAGLAGVFF.

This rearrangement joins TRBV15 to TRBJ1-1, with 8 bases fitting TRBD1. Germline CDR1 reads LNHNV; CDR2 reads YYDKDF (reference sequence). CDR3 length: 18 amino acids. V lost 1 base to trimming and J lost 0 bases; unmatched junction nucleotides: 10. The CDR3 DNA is TGTGCCACCAGCAGAGGGTCGACAGGGGTTTCCCTGAACACTGAAGCTTTCTTT. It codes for CATSRGSTGVSLNTEAFF.

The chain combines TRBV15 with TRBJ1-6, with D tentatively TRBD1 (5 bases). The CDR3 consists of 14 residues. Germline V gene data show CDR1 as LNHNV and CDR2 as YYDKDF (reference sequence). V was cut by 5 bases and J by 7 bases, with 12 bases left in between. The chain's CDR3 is CATSFYRDNSPLHF. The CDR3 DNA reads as TGTGCCACCAGCTTTTACCGGGACAATTCACCCCTCCACTTT.

In DNA, the CDR3 is TGTGCCAGCAGCTTGACCCCCGCACAAGGGGGGATGAACACTGAAGCTTTCTTT. Translated: CASSLTPAQGGMNTEAFF. The chain links TRBV7-8 to TRBJ1-1; weak D call: TRBD1 (6 bases). The length of the CDR3 is 18 residues. Germline V lookup: CDR1 SGHVS, CDR2 FQNEAQ. V lost 3 bases, J lost 0 bases, and 20 bases lay in between.

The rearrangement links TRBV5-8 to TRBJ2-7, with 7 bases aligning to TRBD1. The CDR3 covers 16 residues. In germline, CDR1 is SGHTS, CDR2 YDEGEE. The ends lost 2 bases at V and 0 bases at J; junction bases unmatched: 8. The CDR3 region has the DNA TGTGCCAGCAGCTTACCGGGACAGACGAGCTCCTACGAGCAGTACTTC. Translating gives CASSLPGQTSSYEQYF.

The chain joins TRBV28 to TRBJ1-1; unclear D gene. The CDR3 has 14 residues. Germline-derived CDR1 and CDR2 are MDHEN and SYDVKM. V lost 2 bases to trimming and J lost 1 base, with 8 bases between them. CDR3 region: CASSLVRSNTEAFF. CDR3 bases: TGTGCCAGCAGTTTAGTCAGGTCGAACACTGAAGCTTTCTTT.

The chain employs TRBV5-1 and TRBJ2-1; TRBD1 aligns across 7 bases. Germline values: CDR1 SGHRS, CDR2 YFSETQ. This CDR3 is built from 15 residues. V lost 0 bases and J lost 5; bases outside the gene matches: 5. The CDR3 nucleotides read TGCGCCAGCAGCTTGGCTGGACAGGTCGACAATGAGCAGTTCTTC. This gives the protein CASSLAGQVDNEQFF.

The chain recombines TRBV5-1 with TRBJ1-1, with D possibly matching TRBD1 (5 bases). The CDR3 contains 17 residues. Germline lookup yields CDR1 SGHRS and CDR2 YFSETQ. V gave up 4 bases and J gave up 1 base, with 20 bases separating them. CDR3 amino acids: CASSAGGVGVGNTEAFF. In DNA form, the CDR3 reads TGCGCCAGCAGCGCAGGAGGCGTGGGGGTTGGGAACACTGAAGCTTTCTTT.

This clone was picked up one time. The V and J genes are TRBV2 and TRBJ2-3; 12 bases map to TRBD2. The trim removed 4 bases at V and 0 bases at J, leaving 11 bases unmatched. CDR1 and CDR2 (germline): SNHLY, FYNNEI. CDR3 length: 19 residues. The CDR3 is CASSVTSGRLGTSTDTQYF. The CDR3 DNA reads TGTGCCAGCAGTGTAACTAGCGGGAGGTTAGGGACTAGCACAGATACGCAGTATTTT.

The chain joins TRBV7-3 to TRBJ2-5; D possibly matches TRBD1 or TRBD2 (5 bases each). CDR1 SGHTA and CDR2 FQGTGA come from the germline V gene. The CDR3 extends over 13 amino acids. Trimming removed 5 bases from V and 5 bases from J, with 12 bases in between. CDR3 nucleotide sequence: TGTGCCAGCAGCGTCGGGACGCGGGAGACCCAGTACTTC. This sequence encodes CASSVGTRETQYF.

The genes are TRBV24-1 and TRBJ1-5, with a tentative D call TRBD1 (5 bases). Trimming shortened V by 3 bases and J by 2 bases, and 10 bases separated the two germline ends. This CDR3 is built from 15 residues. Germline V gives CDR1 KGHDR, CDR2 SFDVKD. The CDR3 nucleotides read TGTGCCACCAGTGATAGGGTAGGGGGCAATCAGCCCCAGCATTTT. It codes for CATSDRVGGNQPQHF.

The CDR3 here is CASSDSNSPLHF. CDR3 sequence (DNA): TGCGCCAGCAGCGATTCTAATTCACCCCTCCACTTT. V and J are TRBV5-1 and TRBJ1-6; D remains unclear. This CDR3 is 12 amino acids long. Deletions cut 4 bases from V and 6 bases from J, with 5 bases between. The V gene's germline CDR1 is SGHRS and CDR2 YFSETQ.

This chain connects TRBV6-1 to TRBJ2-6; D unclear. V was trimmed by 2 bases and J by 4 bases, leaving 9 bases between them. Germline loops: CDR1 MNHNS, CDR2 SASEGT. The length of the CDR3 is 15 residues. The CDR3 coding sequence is TGTGCCAGCAGTGAAATCCTAGGGGGGGCCAACGTCCTGACTTTC. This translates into CASSEILGGANVLTF.

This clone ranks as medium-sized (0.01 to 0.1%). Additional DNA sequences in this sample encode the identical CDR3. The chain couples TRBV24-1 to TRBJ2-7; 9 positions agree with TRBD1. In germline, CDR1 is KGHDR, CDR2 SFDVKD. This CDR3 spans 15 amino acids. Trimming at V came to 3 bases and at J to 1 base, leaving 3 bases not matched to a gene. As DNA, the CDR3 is TGTGCCACCAGTGATCCCGGGACAGGGTCCTACGAGCAGTACTTC. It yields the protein CATSDPGTGSYEQYF.

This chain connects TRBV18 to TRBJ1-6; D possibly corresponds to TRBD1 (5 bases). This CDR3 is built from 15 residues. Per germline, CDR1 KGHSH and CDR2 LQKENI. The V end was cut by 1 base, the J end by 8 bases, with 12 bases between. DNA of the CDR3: TGTGCCAGCTCACCACGGAGCGGGGGATATTCACCCCTCCACTTT. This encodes CASSPRSGGYSPLHF.

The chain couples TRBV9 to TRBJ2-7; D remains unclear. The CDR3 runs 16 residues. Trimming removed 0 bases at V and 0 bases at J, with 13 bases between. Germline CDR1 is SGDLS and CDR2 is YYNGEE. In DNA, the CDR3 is TGTGCCAGCAGCGTAGGCAGGAAAGCACCCTCCTACGAGCAGTACTTC. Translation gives CASSVGRKAPSYEQYF.

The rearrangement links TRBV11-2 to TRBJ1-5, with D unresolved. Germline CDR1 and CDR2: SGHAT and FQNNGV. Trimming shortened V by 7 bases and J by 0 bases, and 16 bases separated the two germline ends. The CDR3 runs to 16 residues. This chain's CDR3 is CASIPSGSVSNQPQHF. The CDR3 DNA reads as TGTGCCAGCATCCCTTCGGGTTCGGTTAGCAATCAGCCCCAGCATTTT.

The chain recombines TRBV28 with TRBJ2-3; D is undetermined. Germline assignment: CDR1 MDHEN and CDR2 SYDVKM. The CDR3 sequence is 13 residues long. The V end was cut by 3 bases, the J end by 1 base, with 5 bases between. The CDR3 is CASSLQGTDTQYF. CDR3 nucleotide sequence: TGTGCCAGCAGTTTGCAGGGCACAGATACGCAGTATTTT.